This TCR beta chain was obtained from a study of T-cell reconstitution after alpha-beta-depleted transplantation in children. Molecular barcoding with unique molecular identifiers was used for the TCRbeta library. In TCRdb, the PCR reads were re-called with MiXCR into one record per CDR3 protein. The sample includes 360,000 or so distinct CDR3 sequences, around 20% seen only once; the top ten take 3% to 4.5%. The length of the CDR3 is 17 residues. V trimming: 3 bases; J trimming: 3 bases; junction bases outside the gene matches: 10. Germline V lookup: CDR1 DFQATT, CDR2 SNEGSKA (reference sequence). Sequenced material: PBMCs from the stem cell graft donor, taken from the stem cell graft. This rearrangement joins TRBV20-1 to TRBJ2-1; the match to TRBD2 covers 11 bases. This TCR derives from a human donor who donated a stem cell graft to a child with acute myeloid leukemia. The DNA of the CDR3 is TGCAGTGCTAGTGCCGGGACTAGCGGTTTCCTCTACAATGAGCAGTTCTTC. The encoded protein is CSASAGTSGFLYNEQFF.